This T cell receptor (beta chain) is drawn from a study of PD-1 blockade in mismatch repair-deficient tumors. On the study more broadly: Patients had about 13 mismatch repair-deficient cancer types and were previously treated and progressing.

On this clone: Its antigen is still unknown.

Some clones are missing from TCRdb's copy, which holds only in-frame ones; the method was immunoSEQ multiplex PCR. The sample carries more than 11,000 clones, around four fifths recorded once. Time point defined: roughly 11-day in vitro stimulation with candidate neoantigen peptide 4. Mismatch repair deficiency was confirmed in all patients, by PCR or immunohistochemistry. Clone fold changes were calculated against an identical culture without peptide. Study-level findings and limits: Rapid post-treatment expansion, then contraction, generally preceding radiologic response, marked tumor-resident clones.

The germline V gene encodes CDR1 LGHNT and CDR2 FRNRAP. Deletions cut 9 bases from V and 0 bases from J, with 8 bases between. CDR3 size: 12 residues. The V call is TRBV12-5, the J call TRBJ1-2; D not resolved. Sequencing was performed on cells cultured in vitro, taken from a patient treated with pembrolizumab. This TCR was sampled from an adult with mismatch repair-deficient cancer. As DNA, the CDR3 is TGTGCTAGCTCGGGGTCTAACTATGGCTACACCTTC. It is translated as CASSGSNYGYTF. The full variable domain, with the rest looked up from reference TRBV12-5 and TRBJ1-2, is DARVTQTPRHKVTEMGQEVTMRCQPILGHNTVFWYRQTMMQGLELLAYFRNRAPLDDSGMPKDRFSAEMPDATLATLKIQPSEPRDSAVYFCASSGSNYGYTFGSGTRLTVV.